Listed here are 10 T cell receptor beta chains from one sample, sequenced in a study of a mutant IDH1 vaccine in newly diagnosed glioma. TCRdb's table, derived via immunoSEQ multiplex PCR, lists solely in-frame clones and lacks some. The data show around 64,000 clones, around 80% seen once. Time point noted: baseline, week 1 (first vaccination visit). Treatment meaning: pre-vaccination baseline after standard-of-care therapy. The sample consisted of peripheral blood mononuclear cells (PBMCs), taken from a glioma patient treated with radiotherapy, temozolomide or both. Receptors originate from a young woman with glioma. Some clones in this sample may be carry-over from other donors' samples.

The chain has TRBV6-4 and TRBJ2-1, with 14 nucleotides matching TRBD2. This CDR3 region has 15 residues. With 5 bases clipped from V and 6 bases from J, the junction kept 3 bases outside the gene matches. CDR1 is MRHNA and CDR2 is SNTAGT in the germline V gene. CDR3 nucleotide sequence: TGTGCCAGCAGTCAGGGACTAGCGGGAGTCAATGAGCAGTTCTTC. Translation gives CASSQGLAGVNEQFF.

The chain uses TRBV29-1 and TRBJ2-1, with 7 bases identical to TRBD2. Germline CDR1 SQVTM, CDR2 ANQGSEA. CDR3 size: 13 residues. J was trimmed by 6 bases and V by 4 bases; bases with no gene match: 6. The CDR3 DNA reads TGCAGCGTTGCACGGACTAGTGGCAATGAGCAGTTCTTC. It encodes CSVARTSGNEQFF.

This chain uses TRBV9 with TRBJ1-1, with D perhaps matching TRBD1 (6 bases). Germline assignment: CDR1 SGDLS and CDR2 YYNGEE. The CDR3 extends over 16 amino acids. Trimming removed 2 bases at V and 4 bases at J, with 18 bases between. The CDR3 spells CASSVALGGGGTEAFF. CDR3 nucleotides: TGTGCCAGCAGCGTGGCTCTCGGGGGGGGCGGCACTGAAGCTTTCTTT. The full variable domain, with the rest looked up from reference TRBV9 and TRBJ1-1, is DSGVTQTPKHLITATGQRVTLRCSPRSGDLSVYWYQQSLDQGLQFLIQYYNGEERAKGNILERFSAQQFPDLHSELNLSSLELGDSALYFCASSVALGGGGTEAFFGQGTRLTVV.

The chain links TRBV6-6 to TRBJ1-2; D not resolved. This CDR3 is built from 16 residues. The V gene's germline CDR1 is MNHNY and CDR2 SVGAGI (reference sequence). V lost 0 bases, J lost 4 bases, and 15 bases lay in between. CDR3 nucleotides: TGTGCCAGCAGTTACTCGGAAAAGGGCAGCCTCTATGGCTACACCTTC. Translated, it gives CASSYSEKGSLYGYTF.

The CDR3 reads CASSLFRGTYEQYF. In nucleotides, the CDR3 is TGTGCCAGCAGTTTATTTCGCGGGACCTACGAGCAGTACTTC. The genes are TRBV27 and TRBJ2-7, with D maybe TRBD2 (6 bases). V lost 1 base and J 2 bases, leaving 9 bases between the germline ends. The CDR3 totals 14 residues. CDR1 MNHEY and CDR2 SMNVEV come from the germline V gene (reference sequence).

This chain joins TRBV5-1 and TRBJ2-1, with 9 bases that match TRBD2. Per the germline V gene, CDR1 is SGHRS and CDR2 is YFSETQ. The CDR3 consists of 15 residues. V dropped 2 bases and J dropped 9; count of bases not matched to a gene: 9. Here the CDR3 reads CASSLGGGARGEQFF. The CDR3 coding sequence is TGCGCCAGCAGCTTAGGCGGGGGGGCCCGTGGTGAGCAGTTCTTC.

The chain joins TRBV18 to TRBJ1-2; 8 nucleotides agree with TRBD1. The germline CDR1 and CDR2 sequences are KGHSH and LQKENI. The CDR3 has 13 residues. J lost 8 bases, V lost 6 bases, and 8 bases had no gene match. The CDR3 sequence is CASSLGQGLGYTF. In DNA form, the CDR3 reads TGTGCCAGCTCCCTCGGACAGGGCTTAGGCTACACCTTC.

Here the CDR3 DNA reads TGCAGCGTTGAAGTGGGCAGGGGGCAGACTGAAGCTTTCTTT. It translates to CSVEVGRGQTEAFF. V is TRBV29-1 and J is TRBJ1-1, with 8 bases fitting TRBD1. The V gene end was trimmed by 1 base and the J gene end by 5 bases; junction bases not matched to a gene: 6. CDR1 is SQVTM, CDR2 ANQGSEA, per germline. CDR3 length: 14 amino acids.

V gene TRBV5-1 combines with J gene TRBJ1-3; possibly TRBD1 for D (5 bases). This CDR3 comprises 14 residues. CDR1 and CDR2 from the germline V gene are SGHRS and YFSETQ. V was shortened by 4 bases and J by 0 bases, with 8 bases between the two germline ends. The CDR3 DNA sequence: TGCGCCAGCAGCGGGGGAGTCTCTGGAAACACCATATATTTT. This translates into CASSGGVSGNTIYF.

The rearrangement uses TRBV6-6 and TRBJ1-1; 9 bases align to TRBD1. The CDR3 totals 14 residues. The V and J ends lost 7 bases and 4 bases, in that order; junction bases with no gene match: 7. Looked up from germline, CDR1 is MNHNY and CDR2 is SVGAGI (reference sequence). CDR3 residues: CASTDRGGFTEAFF. CDR3 in DNA: TGTGCCAGCACCGACAGGGGGGGATTCACTGAAGCTTTCTTT.